Listed below are T cell receptor beta chains from one sample, sequenced in a study of cytomegalovirus exposure and HLA in healthy donors. Libraries were prepared by immunoSEQ multiplex PCR; TCRdb keeps only in-frame clonotypes and omits some of them. The top ten hold 2.5% to 3.5% of the sample, which has about 150,000 clones, around 75% seen once. The specimen sequenced was PBMCs. The receptors were gathered from a man in his forties or fifties in good health and CMV-seronegative. The CDR3 runs from the conserved cysteine through the conserved F or W. The D gene is left open where the match is weak. The listing skips clone size in some rows; elsewhere it reads once, few, many or a size class.

abundance | j_gene | d_gene | len | v_gene | CDR3nt | CDR3aa
. | TRBJ2-7 | TRBD2 | 14 | TRBV11-2 | TGTGCCAGCAGTCGGACTAGCGACCCCTACGAGCAGTACTTC | CASSRTSDPYEQYF
. | TRBJ1-2 | . | 11 | TRBV30 | TGTGCCTGGACAGCGTCCTATGGCTACACCTTC | CAWTASYGYTF
. | TRBJ2-3 | TRBD2 | 18 | TRBV5-8 | TGTGCCAGCAGCCCAGGGACTAGCGGGAGGGCCTACACAGATACGCAGTATTTT | CASSPGTSGRAYTDTQYF
. | TRBJ1-5 | . | 15 | TRBV4-1 | TGCGCCAGCAGCCAAGAGGGGGGAATGGATCAGCCCCAGCATTTT | CASSQEGGMDQPQHF
. | TRBJ1-5 | . | 15 | TRBV6-5 | TGTGCCAGCAGTCTTGACAGTTATGGCAATCAGCCCCAGCATTTT | CASSLDSYGNQPQHF
. | TRBJ2-2 | TRBD2 | 15 | TRBV19 | TGTGCCAGTGGGTCCGGGACTAGAGGGGTCGGGGAGCTGTTTTTT | CASGSGTRGVGELFF
. | TRBJ1-1 | . | 13 | TRBV7-9 | TGTGCCAGCAGCCTACCGGTAGGGCGCGGGGCTTTCTTT | CASSLPVGRGAFF
. | TRBJ1-1 | . | 11 | TRBV6-6 | TGTGCCAGCAGTCCTAGGGACACCCCTTTCTTT | CASSPRDTPFF
. | TRBJ1-2 | TRBD1 | 14 | TRBV6-1 | TGTGCCAGCAGAGGGACAGCTGGGGACTATGGCTACACCTTC | CASRGTAGDYGYTF
. | TRBJ1-1 | . | 11 | TRBV7-9 | TGTGCCAGCAGCTTTGGAGGGGATGCTTTCTTT | CASSFGGDAFF
. | TRBJ2-1 | TRBD2 | 15 | TRBV5-4 | TGTGCCAGCAAACCACGCGGGGGCTCCTACAATGAGCAGTTCTTC | CASKPRGGSYNEQFF
. | TRBJ1-1 | TRBD1 | 15 | TRBV5-4 | TGTGCCAGCAGCGTTAGGACAGGGGGGAACACTGAAGCTTTCTTT | CASSVRTGGNTEAFF
. | TRBJ1-4 | TRBD1 | 13 | TRBV5-8 | TGTGCCAGTGGGACAGGGCAACAGGAAAAACTGTTTTTT | CASGTGQQEKLFF
. | TRBJ2-2 | TRBD1 | 19 | TRBV23-1 | TGCGCCAGCAGTCAATCAAAGGAACCGGGACAGGGACACACCGGGGAGCTGTTTTTT | CASSQSKEPGQGHTGELFF
. | TRBJ1-4 | TRBD1 | 12 | TRBV2 | TGTGCCAGCGGGACAGAGCCCTTGGAACTGTTTTTT | CASGTEPLELFF
. | TRBJ2-7 | TRBD1 | 15 | TRBV11-3 | TGTGCCAGCAGCTCGGGACAGGTGATATTCTACGAGCAGTACTTC | CASSSGQVIFYEQYF
. | TRBJ2-5 | TRBD2 | 13 | TRBV7-2 | TGTGCCAGCAGCGTAGCGGGAGCGGAGACCCAGTACTTC | CASSVAGAETQYF
. | TRBJ2-5 | TRBD2 | 16 | TRBV28 | TGTGCCAGCAGGGTGACTAGCGGGAGGGCCGAAGAGACCCAGTACTTC | CASRVTSGRAEETQYF
. | TRBJ2-7 | TRBD2 | 13 | TRBV7-9 | TGTGCCAGCACCATTACGCCGGGAGGGGGGCAGTACTTC | CASTITPGGGQYF
. | TRBJ2-7 | TRBD1 | 16 | TRBV5-4 | TGTGCCAGCAGCTTGGAACCGGGACAGGGTTCCTACGAGCAGTACTTC | CASSLEPGQGSYEQYF
few | TRBJ1-3 | . | 13 | TRBV6-5 | TGTGCCAGCAGTGAATACAGGGGAAACACCATATATTTT | CASSEYRGNTIYF
. | TRBJ1-2 | . | 11 | TRBV29-1 | TGCAGCGTTTTAGGGGGAAGTGGCTACACCTTC | CSVLGGSGYTF
. | TRBJ1-3 | . | 13 | TRBV30 | TGTGCCTGGGGTGTCGGTTCTGGAAACACCATATATTTT | CAWGVGSGNTIYF
. | TRBJ2-7 | . | 12 | TRBV6-5 | TGTGCCAGCGGCCGGGGCTCCTACGAGCAGTACTTC | CASGRGSYEQYF
. | TRBJ1-5 | . | 16 | TRBV15 | TGTGCCACCAGCGTTGCCATTAGAGGGAGGGAACAGCCCCAGCATTTT | CATSVAIRGREQPQHF
. | TRBJ1-1 | . | 14 | TRBV5-6 | TGTGCCAGCAGCTTGGAAAGTCTCGAGACTGAAGCTTTCTTT | CASSLESLETEAFF
once | TRBJ2-5 | TRBD1 | 18 | TRBV28 | TGTGCCAGCAGTTTGGTTCCCCGGGACAGCTACAGTCAAGAGACCCAGTACTTC | CASSLVPRDSYSQETQYF
. | TRBJ1-2 | . | 12 | TRBV7-2 | TGTGCCAGCAGCTTACCGCCCCGGGTTAACACCTTC | CASSLPPRVNTF
. | TRBJ1-1 | . | 12 | TRBV28 | TGTGCCAGCACGGCGGGGGGGACTGAAGCTTTCTTT | CASTAGGTEAFF
. | TRBJ2-2 | . | 15 | TRBV18 | TGTGCCAGCTCACAATCGCAGGGGAGCACCGGGGAGCTGTTTTTT | CASSQSQGSTGELFF
. | TRBJ2-1 | TRBD2 | 13 | TRBV28 | TGTGCCAGCAGTTTAGCTAGCGGGAGGGTCGCGTTCTTC | CASSLASGRVAFF
once | TRBJ2-5 | TRBD2 | 16 | TRBV6-5 | TGTGCCAGCAGTTCAATAGCGGGGGACCTCAAAGAGACCCAGTACTTC | CASSSIAGDLKETQYF
. | TRBJ1-5 | . | 14 | TRBV5-4 | TGTGCCAGCAGCGACAAGTATAGCAATCAGCCCCAGCATTTT | CASSDKYSNQPQHF
. | TRBJ2-6 | . | 16 | TRBV5-1 | TGCGCCAGCAGCTGGACTGGATTTTCTGGGGCCAACGTCCTGACTTTC | CASSWTGFSGANVLTF
few | TRBJ1-4 | . | 16 | TRBV4-1 | TGCGCCAGCAGCCGAGCTCTCGTGGGGAGTGTTGAAAAACTGTTTTTT | CASSRALVGSVEKLFF
. | TRBJ1-2 | . | 14 | TRBV21-1 | TGTGCCAGCAGCCCCCAGGGGTCCCACTATGGCTACACCTTC | CASSPQGSHYGYTF
few | TRBJ1-3 | . | 14 | TRBV6-1 | TGTGCCAGCAGTGAACGAGGGTACGGAAACACCATATATTTT | CASSERGYGNTIYF
. | TRBJ2-7 | TRBD1 | 15 | TRBV6-5 | TGTGCCAGCAGTTACTTGGGACAGGGGAGGTCGATGGAGTACTTC | CASSYLGQGRSMEYF
few | TRBJ1-1 | TRBD1 | 15 | TRBV5-1 | TGCGCCAGCAGCTTGATGTCGCAGGGGGCAACTGAAGCTTTCTTT | CASSLMSQGATEAFF
. | TRBJ1-2 | . | 16 | TRBV6-5 | TGTGCCAGCAGTTCCTACCCTGGGAGGTCTAACTATGGCTACACCTTC | CASSSYPGRSNYGYTF
few | TRBJ1-1 | . | 17 | TRBV5-1 | TGCGCCAGCAGCTTCGGGACGGCGGACGGGGGGAACACTGAAGCTTTCTTT | CASSFGTADGGNTEAFF
. | TRBJ1-3 | . | 18 | TRBV4-1 | TGCGCCAGCAGCGCAATGGGGGCGACGGCCACCTCTGGAAACACCATATATTTT | CASSAMGATATSGNTIYF
. | TRBJ1-1 | . | 13 | TRBV5-8 | TGTGCCAGCAGCTTGGAGAGGGTGACTGAAGCTTTCTTT | CASSLERVTEAFF